This is a list of T cell receptor beta chains from one sample in a study of shared clonotypes between healthy human individuals. TCRdb's table, derived via immunoSEQ multiplex PCR, lists solely in-frame clones and lacks some. The table has about 2 million clones, 85% to 95% seen once; the top ten hold 0.13%. The sample was naive CD4+ T cells sorted from blood. The source is a man aged 18 to 30 in good health. CDR3s include the opening cysteine and the closing phenylalanine or tryptophan. Fields, in order: CDR3 protein, J gene, clone size, V gene. Clone size, where shown, is once, few, many, or a class for clones that have expanded.

CASRQGSSNEKLFF,TRBJ1-4,-,TRBV2
CASSLNQETQYF,TRBJ2-5,-,TRBV5-1
CASSQNTGELFF,TRBJ2-2,-,TRBV6-5
CAWSPQVLGELFF,TRBJ2-2,-,TRBV30
CAMRDTPMNTEAFF,TRBJ1-1,-,TRBV30
CASSFRGQGPGELFF,TRBJ2-2,-,TRBV5-6
CASSQRGLVNTEAFF,TRBJ1-1,-,TRBV4-1
CASSLYGDRVNTEAFF,TRBJ1-1,-,TRBV27
CASGHFNTGELFF,TRBJ2-2,-,TRBV6-5
CASSFEPGSLNTGELFF,TRBJ2-2,-,TRBV5-1
CASSLEQGSGGYTF,TRBJ1-2,-,TRBV5-1
CATVIAGVQNEQFF,TRBJ2-1,-,TRBV7-9
CASSMSPGLAGTSTDTQYF,TRBJ2-3,once,TRBV9
CASSLAFSNEQFF,TRBJ2-1,-,TRBV5-1
CASSLWGVVTEAFF,TRBJ1-1,-,TRBV7-2
CASSPGTGFGYGYTF,TRBJ1-2,once,TRBV5-1
CASSVLGNSPLHF,TRBJ1-6,-,TRBV6-1
CAWSVSSGLTDNEQFF,TRBJ2-1,-,TRBV30
CASSTDNSGANVLTF,TRBJ2-6,-,TRBV19
CSANRGRDEQYF,TRBJ2-7,-,TRBV29-1
CASIDPRYSSGANVLTF,TRBJ2-6,once,TRBV7-9
CASSLGTGPQAYNEQFF,TRBJ2-1,-,TRBV7-3
CASSLLLKGGYTF,TRBJ1-2,-,TRBV5-6
CASILTDRTSGGVLKETQYF,TRBJ2-5,-,TRBV28
CASSGQLNQPQHF,TRBJ1-5,-,TRBV19
CASSFTPTYEQYF,TRBJ2-7,-,TRBV28
CAWSVIWVTGGVERAKNIQYF,TRBJ2-4,-,TRBV30
CASSPDGAAPYEQYF,TRBJ2-7,-,TRBV4-3
CARSSQGRAPTRVKLFF,TRBJ1-4,-,TRBV5-3
CASSVDIAAGLNTGELFF,TRBJ2-2,-,TRBV9
CASSGEGSLQPQHF,TRBJ1-5,-,TRBV6-1
CSVGAGPQETQYF,TRBJ2-5,-,TRBV29-1
CASSIQAGSEQPQHF,TRBJ1-5,-,TRBV19
CASSLGASSEQYF,TRBJ2-7,once,TRBV11-1
CASRGAGTTAQPQHF,TRBJ1-5,-,TRBV6-1
CASSTGEFDQPQHF,TRBJ1-5,few,TRBV19
CASSVARAGGPTDTQYF,TRBJ2-3,-,TRBV2
CASSLTSGVGGTQYF,TRBJ2-5,-,TRBV7-9
CASRQGGSYSTDTQYF,TRBJ2-3,-,TRBV5-4
CASSPDSGAGGYTF,TRBJ1-2,-,TRBV6-1
CASSETDTDEQYF,TRBJ2-7,-,TRBV6-1
CASSYDQAGYTF,TRBJ1-2,-,TRBV6-6
CASSQDRPYEQYF,TRBJ2-7,-,TRBV4-3
CASSPNWATNEKLFF,TRBJ1-4,-,TRBV27
CASREPGLGPETQYF,TRBJ2-5,-,TRBV5-6
CASSQGLAGVADTQYF,TRBJ2-3,-,TRBV4-3